This TCR beta chain is drawn from a study of CD8 T cells in Susac syndrome. Trimming removed 2 bases from V and 2 bases from J, with 18 bases in between. CDR3 length: 17 amino acids. The germline CDR1 and CDR2 sequences are SEHNR and FQNEAQ (reference sequence). Negative isolation yielded CD4+ and CD8+ T cells, and FACS enriched TEMRA cells. With random hexamers, roughly 0.45 to 1 ug RNA was reverse transcribed. TCRdb used MiXCR to reprocess the immunoSEQ multiplex PCR reads, holding one entry per CDR3 protein. The sample lists a few hundred thousand distinct CDR3 sequences; about 88% were seen once. This clonotype originated in a human donor with multiple sclerosis. Sequencing input: CD8+ T cells from PBMCs. This chain connects TRBV7-9 to TRBJ2-5; D is possibly TRBD2 (6 bases). CDR3 in amino acids: CASSLPSGVVGQETQYF. Here the CDR3 DNA reads TGTGCCAGCAGCTTACCCTCGGGAGTGGTAGGTCAAGAGACCCAGTACTTC.